The clone carrying this TCR beta chain showed up just a few times. What it binds is not known. J was trimmed by 9 bases and V by 2 bases; bases with no gene match: 7. The length of the CDR3 is 16 residues. Looked up from germline, CDR1 is MGHRA and CDR2 is YSYEKL. TCRdb reprocessed the RT-PCR reads via MiXCR and lists one record per CDR3 protein. Seen here are roughly 630,000 distinct CDR3 sequences, 12% to 15% observed once, and the top ten hold approximately 7.6%. These data are taken from a study of response to subunit inactivated influenza vaccine. Study findings and constraints: A suggestion made by the authors is that each seasonal influenza vaccination recruits few new T cells.

The TCR was taken from a man in his forties or fifties who received an inactivated influenza vaccine. The sample consisted of PBMCs from blood, taken roughly 15 days before vaccination. This sequence joins TRBV4-1 and TRBJ2-1; 13 bases match TRBD2. CDR3 DNA: TGCGCCAGCAGCCAAACTAGCGGGGGGGCCGACGTTGAGCAGTTCTTC. Its translation is CASSQTSGGADVEQFF.